This passage covers 30 T cell receptor beta chains from one sample sequenced in a study of blood T cells in healthy people across ages. Combining a sample-barcoded 5' primer with a J-beta primer mix, a second PCR ran for about 6 to 11 cycles. TCRdb re-derived calls from the 5' RACE reads in MiXCR, one entry per CDR3 protein. The sample records more than 800,000 distinct CDR3 sequences, 29% being singletons. Sequencing input: blood. The receptor set was obtained from a woman older than 75 in good health.

This sequence joins TRBV7-2 and TRBJ2-5; 10 bases match TRBD2. The CDR3 spans 18 residues. Germline trimming cut 0 bases from V and 5 bases from J; bases unmatched to any gene: 12. Germline V gene data show CDR1 as SGHTA and CDR2 as FQGNSA. The DNA of the CDR3 is TGTGCCAGCAGCTTAGCCGGGGTAGCGGGGGGAGGGTGGGAGACCCAGTACTTC. Amino acids: CASSLAGVAGGGWETQYF.

With regard to this clonotype: Germline and junction disagree at one end, which may indicate a read error. The chain uses TRBV5-5 and TRBJ2-1, with D possibly TRBD1 on 5 matching bases. The length of the CDR3 is 12 residues. Germline lookup yields CDR1 SGHKS and CDR2 YYEKEE (reference sequence). The CDR3 sequence: CASSLRGNEQSF. DNA of the CDR3: TGTGCCAGCAGCTTGAGGGGCAATGAGCAGAGCTTC.

The chain carries TRBV12-3 or TRBV12-4 and TRBJ2-5; 10 bases fit TRBD2. The V and J ends lost 5 bases and 4 bases, in that order; junction bases with no gene match: 13. This CDR3 contains 17 residues. Written as DNA, the CDR3 is TGTGCCAGCAGTGAACTAGCGGGAAGTGGGTCTGGAGAGACCCAGTACTTC. Translated: CASSELAGSGSGETQYF.

The chain recombines TRBV7-9 with TRBJ2-3; 9 bases map to TRBD1. V was pared by 3 bases and J by 5 bases, with 9 bases of the junction left unmatched. The CDR3 is 16 amino acids. CDR1 is SEHNR and CDR2 is FQNEAQ in the germline V gene (reference sequence). The CDR3 here is CASSFARTGEGDTQYF. The CDR3 region has the DNA TGTGCCAGCAGCTTCGCCCGGACAGGGGAGGGAGATACGCAGTATTTT. Looking up the rest from reference TRBV7-9 and TRBJ2-3 gives the full variable domain: DTGVSQNPRHKITKRGQNVTFRCDPISEHNRLYWYRQTLGQGPEFLTYFQNEAQLEKSRLLSDRFSAERPKGSFSTLEIQRTEQGDSAMYLCASSFARTGEGDTQYFGPGTRLTVL.

This clonotype was found a few times. The V call is TRBV10-3, the J call TRBJ2-5; TRBD2 matches at 13 bases. The V segment lost 7 bases and the J segment 1 base; nucleotides outside the gene matches: 6. This CDR3 is 16 amino acids long. Per germline, CDR1 ENHRY and CDR2 SYGVKD. CDR3 in DNA: TGTGCCATCATACGAACTAGCGGGGGGGCCCAAGAGACCCAGTACTTC. Translated, it gives CAIIRTSGGAQETQYF.

This clonotype has only one observation. This may be a read error: a much more frequent sequence differs by one nucleotide. The chain combines TRBV5-1 with TRBJ2-3; TRBD2 is a possible D gene (6 bases). The CDR3 is 16 residues long. In germline, CDR1 is SGHRS, CDR2 YFSETQ. The CDR3 nucleotides read TGCGCCGGCAGCTTGGCCGGGGGACTTCAGACAGATACGCAGTATTTT. The encoded protein is CAGSLAGGLQTDTQYF. Supplemented by reference TRBV5-1 and TRBJ2-3, the full variable domain reads KAGVTQTPRYLIKTRGQQVTLSCSPISGHRSVSWYQQTPGQGLQFLFEYFSETQRNKGNFPGRFSGRQFSNSRSEMNVSTLELGDSALYLCAGSLAGGLQTDTQYFGPGTRLTVL.

The chain uses TRBV6-1 and TRBJ1-2; possible D gene TRBD1, 5 bases. Germline CDR1 reads MNHNS; CDR2 reads SASEGT. V was shortened by 6 bases and J by 0 bases, with 11 bases between the two germline ends. The CDR3 has 14 amino acids. The CDR3 nucleotides read TGTGCCAGCAGCACTGGGGCAACTAACTATGGCTACACCTTC. It translates to CASSTGATNYGYTF.

This clonotype has ten or more counts. The J gene is TRBJ2-7, the V gene TRBV7-9; D is uncertain. This CDR3 has 12 residues. Trimming pared 5 bases from V and 3 bases from J, leaving 8 bases between. Germline CDR1 reads SEHNR; CDR2 reads FQNEAQ (reference sequence). In nucleotides, the CDR3 is TGTGCCAGCAGCCTAGAATTCTACGAGCAGTACTTC. Its translation is CASSLEFYEQYF.

This clonotype occurred once. The junction differs from germline at one of its ends, possibly a read error. This chain links TRBV3-1 with TRBJ2-7; 7 bases are a match to TRBD2. The J call could be wrong; TRBJ2-5 is a better fit for the DNA end. This CDR3 is 15 amino acids long. From germline, CDR1 is LGHDT and CDR2 YNNKEL (reference sequence). The CDR3 spells CARSPKAGKGETQYF. The CDR3 coding sequence is TGCGCCAGGAGCCCGAAAGCGGGGAAAGGAGAGACCCAGTACTTC.

As regards this clonotype: One base away lies a much larger clone, so this may be a sequencing read error. CDR3 in DNA: TGTGCCAGCTCGACAGGGAACCGTAATTCACCCCTCCACTTT. It encodes CASSTGNRNSPLHF. This chain connects TRBV18 to TRBJ1-6, with TRBD1 matching 7 bases. In germline, CDR1 is KGHSH, CDR2 LQKENI. V shed 6 bases, J shed 6 bases, and the junction held 5 bases outside the gene matches. This CDR3 is built from 14 residues. Full variable domain (missing parts from reference TRBV18 and TRBJ1-6): NAGVMQNPRHLVRRRGQEARLRCSPMKGHSHVYWYRQLPEEGLKFMVYLQKENIIDESGMPKERFSAEFPKEGPSILRIQQVVRGDSAAYFCASSTGNRNSPLHFGNGTRLTVT.

Ten or more counts support this clonotype. The rearrangement uses TRBV5-1 and TRBJ2-5; D is unresolved. This CDR3 region has 16 residues. V lost 0 bases to trimming and J lost 4 bases, with 16 bases between them. Germline loops: CDR1 SGHRS, CDR2 YFSETQ. CDR3 residues: CASSLALFPIGETQYF. The CDR3 region has the DNA TGCGCCAGCAGCTTGGCGCTTTTTCCCATCGGAGAGACCCAGTACTTC.

The chain is built from TRBV3-1 and TRBJ1-1; weak D call: TRBD1 (5 bases). The germline gives CDR1 LGHDT, CDR2 YNNKEL (reference sequence). The CDR3 has 13 residues. Trimming left V 2 bases short and J 3 bases short, with 7 bases between. The DNA for the CDR3 is TGTGCCAGCAGCCAACTGGGGGACACTGAAGCTTTCTTT. Its translation: CASSQLGDTEAFF.

This clonotype was observed many times. V is TRBV20-1 and J is TRBJ2-5; the D is unclear. CDR1 is DFQATT and CDR2 is SNEGSKA in the germline V gene (reference sequence). Trimming left V 5 bases short and J 5 bases short, with 15 bases between. The CDR3 totals 13 residues. The CDR3 here is CSAAQTRVETQYF. CDR3 bases: TGCAGTGCTGCCCAGACAAGGGTTGAGACCCAGTACTTC.

The rearrangement joins TRBV4-1 to TRBJ2-7; a weak D match, TRBD2 (6 bases). The germline V gene has CDR1 MGHRA and CDR2 YSYEKL. The CDR3 is 15 residues long. The V end was cut by 1 base, the J end by 4 bases, with 14 bases between. CDR3 in DNA: TGCGCCAGCAGCCAAGCCCTCGTCGGGGGTTACGAGCAGTACTTC. Its protein is CASSQALVGGYEQYF.

The chain links TRBV7-9 to TRBJ1-1, with D tentatively TRBD1 (5 bases). The CDR3 has 15 amino acids. Per the germline V gene, CDR1 is SEHNR and CDR2 is FQNEAQ (reference sequence). V lost 4 bases to trimming and J lost 1 base, with 13 bases between them. The CDR3 DNA reads as TGTGCCAGCAGCTCCCGGGGGGGGAAGAACACTGAAGCTTTCTTT. Translating it yields CASSSRGGKNTEAFF. Variable domain in full (rest from reference TRBV7-9 and TRBJ1-1): DTGVSQNPRHKITKRGQNVTFRCDPISEHNRLYWYRQTLGQGPEFLTYFQNEAQLEKSRLLSDRFSAERPKGSFSTLEIQRTEQGDSAMYLCASSSRGGKNTEAFFGQGTRLTVV.

The chain employs TRBV25-1 and TRBJ1-3, with D possibly matching TRBD1 (5 bases). Trimming removed 7 bases at V and 0 bases at J, with 7 bases between. This CDR3 is 13 amino acids long. Germline loops: CDR1 MGHDK, CDR2 SYGVNS. CDR3 DNA sequence: TGTGCCAGCACGGGGGACTCTGGAAACACCATATATTTT. Residues: CASTGDSGNTIYF.

V and J are TRBV29-1 and TRBJ2-7; 9 nucleotides line up with TRBD1. The CDR3 has 16 amino acids. Trimming cost V 0 bases and J 1 base; bases outside gene matches: 7. Germline-derived CDR1 and CDR2 are SQVTM and ANQGSEA. CDR3: CSVEDAQQGASYEQYF. For the CDR3, the DNA is TGCAGCGTTGAAGATGCACAACAGGGGGCGTCCTACGAGCAGTACTTC.

This clonotype turned up a few times. This sequence joins TRBV7-2 and TRBJ1-4; D uncertain. Germline V gene data show CDR1 as SGHTA and CDR2 as FQGNSA. This CDR3 comprises 16 residues. The V end lost 2 bases, the J end lost 0 bases, and 10 bases lay between the germline ends. This CDR3 is CASSLLSGTTNEKLFF. In DNA, the CDR3 is TGTGCCAGCAGCTTACTGTCCGGGACAACTAATGAAAAACTGTTTTTT.

This clonotype has ten or more counts. This chain connects TRBV3-1 to TRBJ2-1; no reliable D call. Germline V gives CDR1 LGHDT, CDR2 YNNKEL (reference sequence). The CDR3 is 14 amino acids. V was pared by 4 bases and J by 3 bases, with 10 bases between. CDR3 loop: CASSPGDSYNEQFF. DNA of the CDR3: TGTGCCAGCAGCCCCGGCGATAGCTACAATGAGCAGTTCTTC.

This clonotype came up many times. CDR3 residues: CASSLVTGEGEQYF. The CDR3 DNA is TGTGCCAGCAGCTTAGTGACAGGGGAGGGCGAGCAGTACTTC. The chain uses TRBV7-2 and TRBJ2-5; weak D call: TRBD1 (8 bases). The end of the DNA fits TRBJ2-7 better, so the J call may be wrong. Germline assignment: CDR1 SGHTA and CDR2 FQGNSA. The CDR3 totals 14 residues.

This clonotype was seen many times. The CDR3 DNA sequence: TGTGCCAGCAGCGAACTCAATCAGCCCCAGCATTTT. Protein product: CASSELNQPQHF. This chain links TRBV12-3 or TRBV12-4 with TRBJ1-5; no definite D call. With 6 bases removed from V and 3 bases from J, the gap between germline ends came to 6 bases. The CDR3 loop spans 12 amino acids.

This clonotype was observed many times. The V and J genes are TRBV7-2 and TRBJ2-3; D gene ambiguous. V lost 1 base and J lost 8, with 7 bases in between. The germline V gene has CDR1 SGHTA and CDR2 FQGNSA. CDR3 length: 12 residues. The CDR3 sequence is CASSLGRSTQYF. In DNA, the CDR3 is TGTGCCAGCAGCTTAGGCCGTTCTACGCAGTATTTT.

This clonotype was picked up a small number of times. The V gene is TRBV30, the J gene TRBJ2-3; TRBD2 aligns across 16 bases. The CDR3 runs to 16 residues. Germline V gene sequence: CDR1 GTSNPN, CDR2 SVGIG (reference sequence). Germline trimming cut 3 bases from V and 4 bases from J; bases unmatched to any gene: 4. In DNA form, the CDR3 reads TGTGCCTGGAGCCCGGGACTAGCGGGGGGGCCAGATACGCAGTATTTT. It specifies CAWSPGLAGGPDTQYF. The full variable domain, its missing parts supplied by reference TRBV30 and TRBJ2-3, is SQTIHQWPATLVQPVGSPLSLECTVEGTSNPNLYWYRQAAGRGLQLLFYSVGIGQISSEVPQNLSASRPQDRQFILSSKKLLLSDSGFYLCAWSPGLAGGPDTQYFGPGTRLTVL.

The V and J genes are TRBV18 and TRBJ2-7; 7 bases match TRBD1. After removal of 5 bases from V and 2 bases from J, the junction contained 12 bases not matched to a gene. Germline V gives CDR1 KGHSH, CDR2 LQKENI. This CDR3 region has 16 residues. The CDR3 sequence: CASSNRQGYLAYEQYF. Written as DNA, the CDR3 is TGTGCCAGCTCAAACCGACAGGGATACCTCGCCTACGAGCAGTACTTC.

As regards this clonotype: A junction boundary mismatches the germline segment, possibly from a read error. V is TRBV10-3 and J is TRBJ1-1; D unresolved. Per the germline V gene, CDR1 is ENHRY and CDR2 is SYGVKD. The CDR3 contains 12 residues. CDR3 residues: CAIGEGGLRAFF. The DNA of the CDR3 is TGTGCCATCGGTGAGGGTGGCCTAAGGGCTTTCTTT.

In this sample, this clonotype turned up many times. V and J are TRBV4-3 and TRBJ2-5, with TRBD2 as a possible D gene (6 bases). The CDR3 length is 14 residues. Between the trimmed V and J ends, which lost 1 base and 4 bases, there was a span of 10 bases. Germline loops: CDR1 LGHNA, CDR2 YSLEER. The CDR3 protein is CASSQGFGGETQYF. The CDR3 DNA reads as TGCGCCAGCAGCCAAGGGTTCGGGGGAGAGACCCAGTACTTC.

The V gene is TRBV29-1, the J gene TRBJ2-5; TRBD1 aligns across 9 bases. The J call is doubtful: the DNA matches TRBJ2-7 better. Germline loops: CDR1 SQVTM, CDR2 ANQGSEA. CDR3 length: 16 amino acids. CDR3 bases: TGCAGCGTAGAAAAAGTTCCGGGACAGGGTACGTACGAGCAGTACTTC. Residues: CSVEKVPGQGTYEQYF.

Concerning this clonotype: This may come from a read error, since a much larger clone is one base off. The V gene is TRBV11-2, the J gene TRBJ2-5, with D possibly being TRBD2 (5 bases). Per germline, CDR1 SGHAT and CDR2 FQNNGV. The CDR3 has 12 amino acids. The CDR3 DNA reads as TGTGCCGGCAGTCAGAGGACGAGGGCCCAGTACTTC. Translated: CAGSQRTRAQYF.

In this sample, this clonotype turned up a few times. A much larger clone sits a single nucleotide away, making a read error possible. This sequence joins TRBV18 and TRBJ2-5; D is perhaps TRBD2 (6 bases). The V end lost 2 bases, the J end lost 4 bases, and 14 bases lay between the germline ends. This CDR3 is built from 15 residues. Germline-derived CDR1 and CDR2 are KGHSH and LQKENI. This CDR3 is CASSPGTPMGETQYF. The CDR3 nucleotides are TGTGCCAGCTCACCAGGGACTCCAATGGGAGAGACCCAGTACTTC.

This clonotype came up many times. This chain connects TRBV12-3 or TRBV12-4 to TRBJ2-1; weak D call: TRBD2 (7 bases). CDR3 size: 13 residues. V was shortened by 7 bases and J by 7 bases, with 14 bases between the two germline ends. The CDR3 here is CASTSGGLNEQFF. The CDR3 DNA follows: TGTGCCAGCACCTCCGGGGGGCTGAATGAGCAGTTCTTC.